This TCR beta chain was documented in a study of liver allograft versus peripheral blood T cells. In the study overall: Blood and transplanted-liver T cell receptor repertoires from recipients were compared. Study-level results: Intragraft liver T cell receptor repertoires reportedly differed from peripheral blood repertoires.

This clonotype was seen at least ten times. The antigen is unknown. TCRdb re-derived calls from the reads in MiXCR, one entry per CDR3 protein. Of 4,500 to 5,500 distinct CDR3 sequences detected, under 20% appear once; the ten largest clones hold 54%. This CDR3 spans 11 amino acids. J lost 3 bases, V lost 5 bases, and 1 base had no gene match. CDR1 is SQVTM and CDR2 is ANQGSEA in the germline V gene. The receptor was derived from a human patient who had a liver transplant. Some of these T cells may belong to the graft donor. V is TRBV29-1 and J is TRBJ2-7; 7 nucleotides agree with TRBD1. CDR3 amino acids: CSVTGVYEQYF. CDR3 in DNA: TGCAGCGTTACAGGGGTCTACGAGCAGTACTTC.